These 29 T cell receptor beta chains were all obtained from the same sample, sequenced in a study of response to subunit inactivated influenza vaccine. A single record per CDR3 protein comes from TCRdb applying MiXCR to the RT-PCR reads. Among around 530,000 distinct CDR3 sequences listed, approximately 10% were seen once. Material: PBMCs from blood, obtained on the day of vaccination. These receptors were collected from a man between 50 and 59 years old who received an inactivated influenza vaccine.

The rearrangement joins TRBV10-3 to TRBJ2-6; D call uncertain. CDR3 length equals 16 residues. Trimming removed 4 bases from V and 0 bases from J, with 10 bases in between. Germline CDR1 reads ENHRY; CDR2 reads SYGVKD. This CDR3 is CAISANLDSGANVLTF. CDR3 DNA: TGTGCCATCAGTGCGAACTTAGACTCTGGGGCCAACGTCCTGACTTTC.

The chain couples TRBV20-1 to TRBJ1-5, with a possible D match to TRBD1 (6 bases). The CDR3 length is 12 residues. The germline V gene encodes CDR1 DFQATT and CDR2 SNEGSKA (reference sequence). V dropped 5 bases and J dropped 6 bases, with 11 bases sitting between them. The CDR3 region has the DNA TGCAGTGCTTACAGGGAGGGTCAGCCCCAGCATTTT. The encoded protein is CSAYREGQPQHF.

The chain carries TRBV12-3 or TRBV12-4 and TRBJ2-7; D gene uncertain. Trimming pared 6 bases from V and 0 bases from J, leaving 12 bases between. The CDR3 has 14 residues. Here the CDR3 DNA reads TGTGCCAGCAGCGGACGGTCGAGCTCCTACGAGCAGTACTTC. Protein product: CASSGRSSSYEQYF.

This clonotype was seen at least ten times. This chain uses TRBV6-2 or TRBV6-3 with TRBJ1-1, with TRBD1 as a possible D gene (6 bases). The germline V gene encodes CDR1 MNHEY and CDR2 SVGEGT. This CDR3 is built from 15 residues. The ends were cut back, 2 bases at V and 2 bases at J, with 12 bases in the middle. The CDR3: CASSYTAGANTEAFF. CDR3 bases: TGTGCCAGCAGTTACACGGCAGGGGCCAACACTGAAGCTTTCTTT.

Only a few counts were recorded for this clonotype. The V gene is TRBV6-5, the J gene TRBJ2-7, with a possible D match to TRBD1 (6 bases). CDR3 length: 16 amino acids. Germline-derived CDR1 and CDR2 are MNHEY and SVGAGI. V was pared by 0 bases and J by 5 bases, with 17 bases between. The CDR3 DNA follows: TGTGCCAGCAGTTACTCGATTATGGGGGCAAACAACGAGCAGTACTTC. It translates to CASSYSIMGANNEQYF.

This clonotype was detected a few times. The V gene is TRBV27, the J gene TRBJ2-7; D unresolved. Germline V gives CDR1 MNHEY, CDR2 SMNVEV (reference sequence). The CDR3 consists of 13 residues. The V and J ends lost 6 bases and 4 bases respectively, with 13 bases between them. CDR3 in DNA: TGTGCCAGCAGCTTTGGGGTGAGGTACGAGCAGTACTTC. This gives the protein CASSFGVRYEQYF.

The rearrangement uses TRBV4-2 and TRBJ1-6, with TRBD1 as a possible D gene (5 bases). The CDR3 is 19 residues long. Germline assignment: CDR1 LGHNA and CDR2 YNFKEQ. The ends were cut back, 1 base at V and 9 bases at J, with 25 bases in the middle. The CDR3 loop is CASSQAKRTPWGEGSPLHF. The CDR3 nucleotides are TGTGCCAGCAGCCAAGCCAAGCGGACACCATGGGGGGAAGGTTCACCCCTCCACTTT.

This clonotype was counted many times. The J gene is TRBJ2-7, the V gene TRBV12-3 or TRBV12-4; a weak D match, TRBD1 (7 bases). The CDR3 sequence is 16 residues long. The V end was cut by 4 bases, the J end by 0 bases, with 16 bases between. Here the CDR3 reads CASSSTRGEASYEQYF. For the CDR3, the DNA is TGTGCCAGCAGTTCCACCAGGGGGGAGGCCTCCTACGAGCAGTACTTC.

This clonotype was counted between two and nine times. The rearrangement joins TRBV20-1 to TRBJ2-3, with D uncertain. The CDR3 consists of 14 residues. Germline V gives CDR1 DFQATT, CDR2 SNEGSKA (reference sequence). V shed 3 bases and J shed 0 bases, with 10 bases lying between them. Here the CDR3 reads CSARTPVSTDTQYF. CDR3 DNA sequence: TGCAGTGCTAGGACACCCGTAAGCACAGATACGCAGTATTTT.

This clonotype was detected only a few times. In DNA, the CDR3 is TGTGCCAGCAGTCCGCCCGGGACAGGGGAGATTGATACGCAGTATTTT. It yields the protein CASSPPGTGEIDTQYF. The chain has TRBV28 and TRBJ2-3; TRBD1 aligns across 10 bases. Germline V CDR1 and CDR2: MDHEN, SYDVKM. The CDR3 is 16 residues long. V shed 5 bases, J shed 6 bases, and the junction held 11 bases outside the gene matches.

This clonotype was observed a few times. The chain employs TRBV5-1 and TRBJ2-3; D is ambiguous. CDR1 and CDR2 from the germline V gene are SGHRS and YFSETQ. This CDR3 comprises 14 residues. The V end lost 6 bases, the J end lost 1 base, and 12 bases lay between the germline ends. The CDR3 DNA reads as TGCGCCAGCAACCTAGTCCAGGGCACAGATACGCAGTATTTT. It codes for CASNLVQGTDTQYF.

This clonotype showed up many times. The CDR3 loop is CASSLEGVSYNEQFF. The DNA for the CDR3 is TGCGCCAGCAGCTTGGAGGGGGTCTCCTACAATGAGCAGTTCTTC. The rearrangement links TRBV5-1 to TRBJ2-1, with D tentatively TRBD1 (6 bases). Germline values: CDR1 SGHRS, CDR2 YFSETQ. Trimming removed 0 bases at V and 0 bases at J, with 7 bases between. CDR3 length: 15 residues.

The genes are TRBV7-2 and TRBJ1-3; D is unresolved. V lost 5 bases and J 6 bases, leaving 8 bases between the germline ends. Germline V gene sequence: CDR1 SGHTA, CDR2 FQGNSA. The CDR3 has 12 amino acids. Here the CDR3 DNA reads TGTGCCAGCAGCCCGCTCAAAAACACCATATATTTT. Its protein is CASSPLKNTIYF.

In this sample, this clonotype turned up a few times. CDR3 in amino acids: CATGSLRFNEQFF. CDR3 DNA: TGTGCCACTGGATCCTTACGTTTTAATGAGCAGTTCTTC. The J gene is TRBJ2-1, the V gene TRBV7-9; D is ambiguous. Trimming removed 10 bases at V and 7 bases at J, with 17 bases between. Germline lookup yields CDR1 SEHNR and CDR2 FQNEAQ (reference sequence). This CDR3 is 13 amino acids long.

This chain uses TRBV20-1 with TRBJ2-7; 10 positions match TRBD2. V dropped 5 bases and J dropped 0; count of bases not matched to a gene: 7. Germline V gene lookup returns CDR1 DFQATT and CDR2 SNEGSKA (reference sequence). The CDR3 has 15 residues. CDR3 region: CSAYLAGDNSYEQYF. CDR3 in DNA: TGCAGTGCTTACCTAGCGGGGGACAACTCCTACGAGCAGTACTTC.

The sample holds a few counts of this clonotype. The chain uses TRBV6-6 and TRBJ1-1; perhaps TRBD1 as D (5 bases). The V end lost 3 bases, the J end lost 9 bases, and 14 bases lay between the germline ends. CDR3 size: 13 residues. Germline V lookup: CDR1 MNHNY, CDR2 SVGAGI (reference sequence). The CDR3 here is CASSYTDSRKAFF. CDR3 bases: TGTGCCAGCAGTTATACAGACAGTCGCAAAGCTTTCTTT.

This sequence joins TRBV29-1 and TRBJ2-4; no clear D. Germline V lookup: CDR1 SQVTM, CDR2 ANQGSEA. This CDR3 comprises 13 residues. Trimming took 6 bases from V and 0 from J, leaving 9 bases between them. CDR3 nucleotide sequence: TGCAGCGTGGGAAATGGAGCCAAAAACATTCAGTACTTC. Amino acid sequence: CSVGNGAKNIQYF.

CDR3 residues: CSASSGGSNYGYTF. DNA of the CDR3: TGCAGTGCTAGTAGCGGGGGGTCAAACTATGGCTACACCTTC. The genes are TRBV20-1 and TRBJ1-2, with D possibly being TRBD1 (5 bases). The germline V and J ends were trimmed by 3 bases and 2 bases, with 13 bases remaining between them. From germline, CDR1 is DFQATT and CDR2 SNEGSKA (reference sequence). CDR3 length: 14 amino acids.

V gene TRBV6-1 combines with J gene TRBJ1-1; no reliable D call. Trimming shortened V by 3 bases and J by 1 base, and 9 bases separated the two germline ends. Germline V gives CDR1 MNHNS, CDR2 SASEGT. The CDR3 contains 14 residues. The chain's CDR3 is CASSDNVGNTEAFF. CDR3 nucleotide sequence: TGTGCCAGCAGTGATAATGTGGGGAACACTGAAGCTTTCTTT.

This clonotype was seen ten or more times. V is TRBV5-6 and J is TRBJ2-7, with TRBD1 matching 7 bases. This CDR3 has 15 residues. Trimming took 1 base from V and 3 from J; bases not matched to a gene: 7. Per the germline V gene, CDR1 is SGHDT and CDR2 is YYEEEE. As DNA, the CDR3 is TGTGCCAGCAGCTTGCGGGACAGAGTATTCTACGAGCAGTACTTC. It yields the protein CASSLRDRVFYEQYF.

The chain employs TRBV24-1 and TRBJ2-1, with D maybe TRBD2 (5 bases). Germline values: CDR1 KGHDR, CDR2 SFDVKD. There are 18 residues in the CDR3. Between the trimmed V and J ends, which lost 0 bases and 8 bases, there was a span of 22 bases. CDR3 nucleotides: TGTGCCACCAGTGATTTGCCCAGTAAGGACTCCCGGCGGGATGAGCAGTTCTTC. Amino acid sequence: CATSDLPSKDSRRDEQFF.

This chain links TRBV28 with TRBJ2-7; maybe TRBD2 (6 bases). The CDR3 is made up of 15 amino acids. The V gene lost 5 bases and the J gene lost 0 bases, with 14 bases spanning the gap. Per the germline V gene, CDR1 is MDHEN and CDR2 is SYDVKM. The CDR3 region is CASSRLGGGSYEQYF. The CDR3 bases are TGTGCCAGCAGTCGGTTGGGGGGAGGCTCCTACGAGCAGTACTTC.

This chain connects TRBV20-1 to TRBJ2-2; TRBD1 aligns across 8 bases. This CDR3 comprises 14 residues. Losses at the gene ends were 6 bases for V and 6 bases for J; bases not matched to a gene: 9. Germline V gives CDR1 DFQATT, CDR2 SNEGSKA (reference sequence). The CDR3 sequence: CSAQDRVIPGELFF. DNA for the CDR3: TGCAGTGCCCAGGACAGGGTGATCCCCGGGGAGCTGTTTTTT.

The genes are TRBV15 and TRBJ2-1; D possibly corresponds to TRBD1 (5 bases). V was pared by 0 bases and J by 0 bases, with 15 bases between. CDR1 and CDR2 (germline): LNHNV, YYDKDF (reference sequence). This CDR3 is built from 18 residues. The CDR3 region is CATSRDPGWVSSYNEQFF. The CDR3 DNA follows: TGTGCCACCAGCAGAGACCCAGGGTGGGTGAGCTCCTACAATGAGCAGTTCTTC.

This sequence joins TRBV7-2 and TRBJ2-7; TRBD1 agrees at 7 bases. Per germline, CDR1 SGHTA and CDR2 FQGNSA. This CDR3 region has 15 residues. V lost 8 bases to trimming and J lost 3 bases; unmatched junction nucleotides: 13. The chain's CDR3 is CASRLRDSFNYEQYF. The CDR3 DNA reads TGTGCCAGCCGATTAAGGGACAGCTTTAACTACGAGCAGTACTTC.

Regarding this clonotype: A far more abundant clone sits one base away, making this likely a read error. The V call is TRBV12-3 or TRBV12-4, the J call TRBJ2-1, with 8 bases matching TRBD2. The CDR3 covers 15 residues. The CDR3 loop reads CASSLVAGSYKEQFF. CDR3 sequence (DNA): TGTGCCAGCAGTTTAGTAGCGGGAAGCTACAAAGAGCAGTTCTTC.

The gene calls are TRBV5-1 and TRBJ2-2, with a weak D call TRBD1 (6 bases). From germline, CDR1 is SGHRS and CDR2 YFSETQ. The V end was cut by 4 bases, the J end by 3 bases, with 13 bases between. The CDR3 totals 15 residues. CDR3 region: CASSIQGRDTGELFF. As DNA, the CDR3 is TGCGCCAGCAGCATACAGGGCCGGGACACCGGGGAGCTGTTTTTT.

This clonotype was seen a single time. The chain uses TRBV11-2 and TRBJ2-7, with TRBD1 as a possible D gene (6 bases). Germline values: CDR1 SGHAT, CDR2 FQNNGV. V was trimmed by 1 base and J by 3 bases, leaving 13 bases between them. The CDR3 is 15 residues long. This chain's CDR3 is CASSLAETGVYEQYF. The CDR3 region has the DNA TGTGCCAGCAGCTTAGCGGAGACAGGCGTCTACGAGCAGTACTTC. The full variable domain, its missing parts supplied by reference TRBV11-2 and TRBJ2-7, is EAGVAQSPRYKIIEKRQSVAFWCNPISGHATLYWYQQILGQGPKLLIQFQNNGVVDDSQLPKDRFSAERLKGVDSTLKIQPAKLEDSAVYLCASSLAETGVYEQYFGPGTRLTVT.

This clonotype was recorded a few times. V is TRBV28 and J is TRBJ1-2; D unclear. V dropped 5 bases and J dropped 5 bases, with 18 bases sitting between them. The CDR3 is 15 residues long. Germline CDR1 reads MDHEN; CDR2 reads SYDVKM. CDR3 amino acids: CASSDRALLWYGYTF. The CDR3 DNA reads as TGTGCCAGCAGTGATAGGGCCCTCCTCTGGTATGGCTACACCTTC.